The clone carrying this T cell receptor beta chain was recorded a few times. The data belong to a study of T cells after yellow fever vaccination. TCRdb re-called the 5' RACE reads with MiXCR, one entry per CDR3 protein. Of hundreds of thousands of distinct CDR3 sequences in the sample, about 8.3% were seen once. The sequence came from a man in his late teens or twenties who received the YFV17D yellow fever vaccine. Material: PBMCs, obtained more than 40 days after the first yellow fever vaccination.

CDR3 sequence: CASSTWGGNSPLHF. The CDR3 DNA sequence: TGTGCCAGCAGCACCTGGGGTGGTAATTCACCCCTCCACTTT. The V gene is TRBV12-3 or TRBV12-4, the J gene TRBJ1-6; D ambiguous. This CDR3 spans 14 amino acids. With 6 bases removed from V and 6 bases from J, the gap between germline ends came to 12 bases.